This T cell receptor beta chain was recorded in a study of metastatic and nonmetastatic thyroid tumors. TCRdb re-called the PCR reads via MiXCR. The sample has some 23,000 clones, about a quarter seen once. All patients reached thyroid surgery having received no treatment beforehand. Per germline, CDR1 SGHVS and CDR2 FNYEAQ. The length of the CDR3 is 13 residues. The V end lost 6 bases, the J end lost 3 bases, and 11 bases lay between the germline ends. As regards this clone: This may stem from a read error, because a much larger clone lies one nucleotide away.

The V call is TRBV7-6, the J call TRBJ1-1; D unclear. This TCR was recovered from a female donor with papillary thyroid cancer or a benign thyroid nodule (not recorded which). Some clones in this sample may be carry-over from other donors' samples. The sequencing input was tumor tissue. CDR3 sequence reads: CASSRRVYTEAFF. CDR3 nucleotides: TGTGCCAGCAGTCGGAGGGTCTACACTGAAGCTTTCTTT.